The 30 T cell receptor beta chains listed next were all sequenced from one sample in a study of blood T cell repertoires in COVID-19. TCRdb's table, derived via immunoSEQ multiplex PCR, lists solely in-frame clones and lacks some. The repertoire holds more than 250,000 clones, around 90% seen once, with less than 2% in the top ten. Sequencing input: PBMCs or T cells enriched from blood (not recorded which). These receptor sequences come from a woman under 30 with acute COVID-19.

Written as DNA, the CDR3 is TGTGCCAGCAGCTCCCGGGAGTATACGCAGTATTTT. This codes for CASSSREYTQYF. This rearrangement joins TRBV9 to TRBJ2-3; D possibly corresponds to TRBD2 (6 bases). The germline V gene has CDR1 SGDLS and CDR2 YYNGEE. Deletions cut 4 bases from V and 7 bases from J, with 10 bases between. CDR3 length: 12 amino acids.

This clone was found once. This chain joins TRBV6-5 and TRBJ2-2; 12 positions agree with TRBD2. CDR1 is MNHEY and CDR2 is SVGAGI in the germline V gene. This CDR3 has 15 amino acids. V trimming: 2 bases; J trimming: 6 bases; junction bases outside the gene matches: 1. The CDR3 sequence: CASSYLAGGPGELFF. CDR3 nucleotide sequence: TGTGCCAGCAGTTACCTAGCGGGAGGGCCCGGGGAGCTGTTTTTT.

This chain uses TRBV5-4 with TRBJ1-4; unclear D gene. Trimming took off 2 bases at V and 0 bases at J, with 14 bases between the two ends. The CDR3 extends over 17 amino acids. Germline V gene lookup returns CDR1 SGHNT and CDR2 YYREEE (reference sequence). In nucleotides, the CDR3 is TGTGCCAGCAGCTTAGCGGTCTTACTGACAACTAATGAAAAACTGTTTTTT. This encodes CASSLAVLLTTNEKLFF.

In regard to this clone: The sample contains more than one DNA sequence encoding this CDR3. V is TRBV2 and J is TRBJ1-1, with D perhaps matching TRBD1 (6 bases). In germline, CDR1 is SNHLY, CDR2 FYNNEI. The CDR3 is 15 residues long. Deletions cut 2 bases from V and 1 base from J, with 11 bases between. CDR3 in amino acids: CASSERGHQNTEAFF. Here the CDR3 DNA reads TGTGCCAGCAGTGAAAGGGGACACCAGAACACTGAAGCTTTCTTT.

This rearrangement joins TRBV7-9 to TRBJ2-1, with TRBD2 matching 10 bases. CDR3 length equals 16 residues. Germline CDR1 SEHNR, CDR2 FQNEAQ (reference sequence). V gave up 1 base and J gave up 8 bases; unmatched junction bases: 8. CDR3 bases: TGTGCCAGCAGCTTAGGGACAGCGGGAGGGCCCCATGAGCAGTTCTTC. This translates into CASSLGTAGGPHEQFF.

This clone was seen just once. The chain combines TRBV4-2 with TRBJ2-7, with D perhaps TRBD1 (6 bases). Germline values: CDR1 LGHNA, CDR2 YNFKEQ. V dropped 0 bases and J dropped 1 base, with 13 bases sitting between them. The CDR3 is 16 residues long. The CDR3 bases are TGTGCCAGCAGCCAAGAGGCCAGGGGCACATCCTACGAGCAGTACTTC. Protein product: CASSQEARGTSYEQYF.

This clone has just one count. The rearrangement links TRBV24-1 to TRBJ2-5; D might be TRBD2 (5 bases). Looked up from germline, CDR1 is KGHDR and CDR2 is SFDVKD. The CDR3 is 15 amino acids. Trimming took 5 bases from V and 2 from J, leaving 14 bases between them. CDR3 protein: CATSVVGGPQETQYF. In DNA, the CDR3 is TGTGCCACCAGTGTCGTAGGAGGCCCTCAAGAGACCCAGTACTTC.

The V gene is TRBV12-3 or TRBV12-4, the J gene TRBJ1-6; no reliable D call. The CDR3 totals 13 residues. Trimming shortened V by 6 bases and J by 7 bases, and 10 bases separated the two germline ends. In DNA form, the CDR3 reads TGTGCCAGCAGGACGACGGGGAATTCACCCCTCCACTTT. The encoded protein is CASRTTGNSPLHF.

The gene calls are TRBV28 and TRBJ1-1; D is unclear. This CDR3 is 13 amino acids long. Germline CDR1 MDHEN, CDR2 SYDVKM. The V gene lost 5 bases and the J gene lost 14 bases, with 21 bases spanning the gap. The chain's CDR3 is CASSPSSGEAPFF. The CDR3, as DNA: TGTGCCAGCAGTCCGAGCTCCGGGGAGGCCCCATTCTTT.

This clone showed up just once. The chain links TRBV2 to TRBJ1-2; the D gene is possibly TRBD1 (5 bases). The germline gives CDR1 SNHLY, CDR2 FYNNEI. The CDR3 has 14 residues. V was pared by 6 bases and J by 4 bases, with 15 bases between. CDR3 in amino acids: CASSPGEVTYGYTF. The CDR3 coding sequence is TGTGCCAGCAGCCCGGGGGAGGTGACCTATGGCTACACCTTC.

V gene TRBV4-1 combines with J gene TRBJ2-7, with a tentative D call TRBD2 (5 bases). Germline V gene data show CDR1 as MGHRA and CDR2 as YSYEKL. CDR3 length equals 13 residues. The V end was cut by 4 bases, the J end by 7 bases, with 14 bases between. CDR3 in DNA: TGCGCCAGCAGCCTCAACGAGGGCAGAGAGCAGTACTTC. Its translation: CASSLNEGREQYF.

The V call is TRBV13, the J call TRBJ2-1, with 8 bases fitting TRBD1. The CDR3 covers 12 residues. Trimming cost V 8 bases and J 11 bases; bases outside gene matches: 8. Germline V lookup: CDR1 PRHDT, CDR2 FYEKMQ (reference sequence). CDR3 DNA sequence: TGTGCCAGCTCTACACCAGGGGGCAAGCAGTTCTTC. Protein sequence: CASSTPGGKQFF. The entire variable domain, with the rest obtained from reference TRBV13 and TRBJ2-1, is as follows: AAGVIQSPRHLIKEKRETATLKCYPIPRHDTVYWYQQGPGQDPQFLISFYEKMQSDKGSIPDRFSAQQFSDYHSELNMSSLELGDSALYFCASSTPGGKQFFGPGTRLTVL.

The CDR3 DNA follows: TGTGCCAGCAGTCTTCCGGTTCCAATTATGAACACTGAAGCTTTCTTT. The encoded protein is CASSLPVPIMNTEAFF. V usage is TRBV28 and J usage is TRBJ1-1, with D unresolved. The CDR3 runs to 16 residues. Trimming left V 5 bases short and J 0 bases short, with 16 bases between. Germline assignment: CDR1 MDHEN and CDR2 SYDVKM.

This clone has just one count. The chain recombines TRBV5-1 with TRBJ2-7, with TRBD1 as a possible D gene (5 bases). The V end was cut by 0 bases, the J end by 3 bases, with 10 bases between. Germline loops: CDR1 SGHRS, CDR2 YFSETQ. The CDR3 consists of 14 residues. The CDR3 reads CASSLATASYEQYF. The CDR3 DNA follows: TGCGCCAGCAGCTTGGCGACAGCCAGCTACGAGCAGTACTTC. Full variable domain (remainder filled in from reference TRBV5-1 and TRBJ2-7): KAGVTQTPRYLIKTRGQQVTLSCSPISGHRSVSWYQQTPGQGLQFLFEYFSETQRNKGNFPGRFSGRQFSNSRSEMNVSTLELGDSALYLCASSLATASYEQYFGPGTRLTVT.

The rearrangement links TRBV6-5 to TRBJ2-3, with 7 positions matching TRBD1. Germline assignment: CDR1 MNHEY and CDR2 SVGAGI. Trimming removed 7 bases from V and 1 base from J; junction bases left unmatched: 8. CDR3 length: 15 amino acids. In DNA, the CDR3 is TGTGCCAGCACCAAGGACAGGCGGGGCACAGATACGCAGTATTTT. Amino acid sequence: CASTKDRRGTDTQYF.

The chain combines TRBV2 with TRBJ1-1, with 8 bases identical to TRBD1. CDR1 SNHLY and CDR2 FYNNEI come from the germline V gene. This CDR3 contains 13 residues. J gave up 4 bases and V 6 bases, and 4 bases lay outside the gene matches. The CDR3 bases are TGTGCCAGCAGGCGACAGGGGTCCACTGAAGCTTTCTTT. Its protein is CASRRQGSTEAFF.

The J gene is TRBJ1-1, the V gene TRBV30, with 7 bases fitting TRBD1. Germline V gene data show CDR1 as GTSNPN and CDR2 as SVGIG (reference sequence). V gave up 4 bases and J gave up 4 bases; unmatched junction bases: 9. This CDR3 comprises 14 residues. The CDR3 DNA reads as TGTGCCTGGATGGAGGGGGCTGGAGGCACTGAAGCTTTCTTT. This codes for CAWMEGAGGTEAFF.

V usage is TRBV6-5 and J usage is TRBJ2-2; TRBD1 might be the D (5 bases). The CDR3 sequence is 12 residues long. CDR1 is MNHEY and CDR2 is SVGAGI in the germline V gene. The V end lost 6 bases, the J end lost 5 bases, and 7 bases lay between the germline ends. CDR3 sequence (DNA): TGTGCCAGCAGCAGGGTGACCGGGGAGCTGTTTTTT. It encodes CASSRVTGELFF.

The V gene is TRBV7-2, the J gene TRBJ2-4; D not certain. The CDR3 loop spans 15 amino acids. Germline V gene lookup returns CDR1 SGHTA and CDR2 FQGNSA. The V gene lost 5 bases and the J gene lost 6 bases, with 17 bases spanning the gap. The CDR3: CASSHTPSGGNIQYF. CDR3 DNA sequence: TGTGCCAGCAGCCATACTCCCAGTGGCGGAAACATTCAGTACTTC.

This chain joins TRBV12-3 or TRBV12-4 and TRBJ2-3, with D possibly being TRBD1 (5 bases). The CDR3 loop spans 13 amino acids. V was cut by 6 bases and J by 2 bases, with 9 bases left in between. The CDR3 is CASREDNTDTQYF. CDR3 coding DNA: TGTGCCAGCAGAGAGGACAACACAGATACGCAGTATTTT.

The chain employs TRBV6-5 and TRBJ2-5; 9 bases line up with TRBD2. The CDR3 has 15 residues. Germline V gives CDR1 MNHEY, CDR2 SVGAGI. The junction had 7 bases not matched to a gene; V was cut back by 5 bases and J by 3 bases. CDR3 DNA sequence: TGTGCCAGCAGTCCAGGACTAGCGCCCAAAGAGACCCAGTACTTC. Encoded protein: CASSPGLAPKETQYF.

The chain has TRBV19 and TRBJ2-1, with 8 bases aligning to TRBD2. The CDR3 covers 17 residues. The V and J ends lost 4 bases and 8 bases, in that order; junction bases with no gene match: 16. Looked up from germline, CDR1 is LNHDA and CDR2 is SQIVND (reference sequence). The CDR3: CASSSMETGTRGDEQFF. The DNA for the CDR3 is TGTGCCAGTAGTAGTATGGAAACCGGGACTAGAGGAGATGAGCAGTTCTTC.

J is TRBJ2-3 and V is TRBV6-1; 7 bases fit TRBD1. Germline V CDR1 and CDR2: MNHNS, SASEGT. Losses at the gene ends were 2 bases for V and 3 bases for J; bases not matched to a gene: 11. This CDR3 is built from 17 residues. The CDR3 loop reads CASSEKGGRGQTDTQYF. The CDR3, as DNA: TGTGCCAGCAGTGAAAAAGGGGGCCGAGGACAGACAGATACGCAGTATTTT.

The chain joins TRBV5-1 to TRBJ2-1, with D perhaps matching TRBD1 (5 bases). The CDR3 extends over 15 amino acids. Per germline, CDR1 SGHRS and CDR2 YFSETQ. Trimming stripped 2 bases from V and 7 bases from J, with 16 bases between. CDR3 protein: CASSFSTGLGNEQFF. DNA of the CDR3: TGCGCCAGCAGCTTTAGTACAGGTTTAGGGAATGAGCAGTTCTTC. The variable domain in full, completed from reference TRBV5-1 and TRBJ2-1, reads KAGVTQTPRYLIKTRGQQVTLSCSPISGHRSVSWYQQTPGQGLQFLFEYFSETQRNKGNFPGRFSGRQFSNSRSEMNVSTLELGDSALYLCASSFSTGLGNEQFFGPGTRLTVL.

J is TRBJ1-1 and V is TRBV7-9; D not resolved. Germline CDR1 reads SEHNR; CDR2 reads FQNEAQ (reference sequence). CDR3 length: 17 residues. Trimming removed 0 bases at V and 2 bases at J, with 16 bases between. For the CDR3, the DNA is TGTGCCAGCAGCTTAGCGCCGGGAGGCCGACCCAACACTGAAGCTTTCTTT. Residues: CASSLAPGGRPNTEAFF.

J is TRBJ1-6 and V is TRBV6-2 or TRBV6-3, with 10 bases fitting TRBD1. In germline, CDR1 is MNHEY, CDR2 SVGEGT. This CDR3 is built from 13 residues. With V trimmed by 5 bases and J by 9 bases, 1 base remained unmatched. DNA of the CDR3: TGTGCCAGCAGTGACAGGGGGCTTTCACCCCTCCACTTT. Translating gives CASSDRGLSPLHF.

The J gene is TRBJ2-1, the V gene TRBV28; D not certain. The V and J ends lost 7 bases and 2 bases respectively, with 9 bases between them. Germline V gene sequence: CDR1 MDHEN, CDR2 SYDVKM. The CDR3 totals 13 residues. CDR3 in DNA: TGTGCCAGCATGACTTATCCCTACAATGAGCAGTTCTTC. Its translation: CASMTYPYNEQFF. The whole variable domain, remainder taken from reference TRBV28 and TRBJ2-1, is DVKVTQSSRYLVKRTGEKVFLECVQDMDHENMFWYRQDPGLGLRLIYFSYDVKMKEKGDIPEGYSVSREKKERFSLILESASTNQTSMYLCASMTYPYNEQFFGPGTRLTVL.

This clone was recorded once. The chain carries TRBV6-5 and TRBJ2-7, with D uncertain. V gave up 5 bases and J gave up 2 bases, with 13 bases separating them. CDR3 length: 14 amino acids. Germline CDR1 reads MNHEY; CDR2 reads SVGAGI. CDR3 in amino acids: CASSPSRSAYEQYF. CDR3 nucleotides: TGTGCCAGCAGTCCGAGTCGGTCTGCCTACGAGCAGTACTTC.

V is TRBV30 and J is TRBJ1-1; D not resolved. Trimming removed 1 base from V and 7 bases from J, with 13 bases in between. The CDR3 spans 13 residues. Germline V lookup: CDR1 GTSNPN, CDR2 SVGIG (reference sequence). As DNA, the CDR3 is TGTGCCTGGAGTGGTCAGCCTGGAGGTGAAGCTTTCTTT. Amino acids: CAWSGQPGGEAFF.

V is TRBV28 and J is TRBJ1-2; 7 nucleotides line up with TRBD1. CDR3 length: 16 residues. CDR1 and CDR2 from the germline V gene are MDHEN and SYDVKM. V dropped 4 bases and J dropped 0; count of bases not matched to a gene: 8. Here the CDR3 reads CASSSPWDRANYGYTF. The CDR3 DNA reads as TGTGCCAGCAGTTCCCCTTGGGACAGAGCTAACTATGGCTACACCTTC.